Sequencing of this T cell receptor beta chain was carried out in a study of PD-L1 blockade in urothelial cancer (dated 2017 in TCRdb). Looking at the study overall: Every patient began therapy at some point between 2013 and 2015 and was given atezolizumab 1,200 mg intravenously every 3 weeks. Blood samples were analyzed at 3 weeks after treatment start (second dose) and at 6 weeks after treatment start. Whole exome sequencing and RNA sequencing of pretreatment tumors were performed alongside TCR sequencing in the same patients. About 85% of the 29 patients were identified as males with urothelial cancer of bladder origin, and a prior smoking history was reported by 18 of 29 patients. Pretreatment tumor samples, along with matched peripheral blood serially collected before and after atezolizumab treatment, were subjected to TCR sequencing. The study was an exploratory multi-omic analysis of somatic, immune and clinical correlates of response to PD-L1 blockade with atezolizumab in urothelial cancer. Patients had an ECOG performance status of 0 or 1 and had received between 0 and 3 prior chemotherapy regimens. Just over 28 patients had pretreatment blood TCR-seq, some 24 had at least one posttreatment blood collection, and some 24 had tumor TCR-seq. Roughly 10 patients reached durable clinical benefit, while 20 patients did not. A median of about 150,000 T cells and approximately 83,000 unique TCRs was obtained from blood samples, and a median clonality of 0.080 was observed. Durable clinical benefit was defined as a progression-free survival longer than 6 months, and TCR features were additionally tested against progression-free survival and overall survival.

The CDR3 numbers 12 residues from cysteine through phenylalanine. Only the CDR3 region is kept as DNA, spanning 36 bases read in frame from base 1. Taken from the germline V gene, the CDR1 and CDR2 loops are LGHNA and YNFKEQ. V is reduced by 1 base and J by 3 bases, leaving a spacing of 4 bases between them. Points the paper makes about the study in general: A pretreatment peripheral blood TCR clonality below the median was linked to improved progression-free and overall survival. At 3 weeks after the start of treatment, tumor-associated TCR clones in peripheral blood had expanded more in patients with durable benefit (n of about 20, p = 0.022). Because of the small sample size (n ≈ 31) and the many exploratory analyses performed, the results are intended to be regarded as hypothesis-generating.

Each PCR received spiked-in synthetic TCR analog templates so that absolute template abundance could be estimated from read counts. Using the immunoSEQ assay, TCRbeta CDR3 regions were amplified from genomic DNA with bias-controlled V and J gene primers. Sequencing of rearranged TCRbeta segments was done at approximately 20X coverage. The study's processing was this. Sequencing errors were corrected by clustering and CDR3s were annotated against IMGT to assign V, D and J genes. Out-of-frame and stop-codon sequences were excluded, and only productive TCRbeta rearrangements were used in downstream analyses. Clonality was calculated as one minus the Shannon entropy normalized by the log of the number of unique productive sequences. Clones differing between time points or between blood and tumor were identified by Fisher's exact test with Benjamini-Hochberg correction at adjusted p below 0.01. TCRdb mirrors the immuneACCESS table, restricted to in-frame sequences. Some clones are absent from its copies; in checked studies, under half trace to an unresolved V gene, and the reason for the others is unknown. V and J calls and clone size are copied from that table; D and trimming were computed from the DNA. This sample has about 50,000 clones in its table, and 87% of those were observed once. The ten largest account for 7.6% of the sample.

As regards this clone: It lacks a known antigen. No quality values exist for individual bases; no much larger clone is one base distant.

The cohort included 29 patients with locally advanced or metastatic urothelial carcinoma who were treated at Memorial Sloan Kettering on a trial protocol. Peripheral blood mononuclear cells were collected from each patient pretreatment and during treatment, giving between 1 and 8 total time points per patient. The Qiagen DNeasy Blood extraction kit was used to purify genomic DNA from total PBMCs and tumor samples. PBMCs were collected pretreatment and during treatment and were isolated and stored as previously described. The starting material was PBMCs, obtained around atezolizumab (anti-PD-L1) treatment. The sequence joins TRBV4-2 to TRBJ2-7; no confident D gene assignment can be made. The receptor was isolated from a man between 60 and 75 years old with urothelial cancer. The nucleotide sequence reads as follows: TGTGCCAGCAGCCAAGCAAACTACGAGCAGTACTTC. Protein translation: CASSQANYEQYF.